This TCR beta chain was identified during a study of T cells in Graves' hyperthyroidism and ophthalmopathy. For the study at large: Peripheral blood was drawn at first diagnosis, prior to all treatment.

Study results and limitations: Ophthalmopathy, which appeared later, was predicted by the model a median approximately six months before onset. Blood shared most expanded thyroid clonotypes above 0.001.

This clonotype was found once. Its target is unknown. This sequence may be a read error, since a much larger clone differs from it by one base. Likely a read error: the CDR3 ends without its conserved phenylalanine or tryptophan. The trim removed 8 bases at V and 6 bases at J, leaving 12 bases unmatched. The germline V gene has CDR1 MNHNS and CDR2 SASEGT. The length of the CDR3 is 14 residues. Amplification yielded TCR beta CDR3 regions, with RNA transcripts as the source. When the TCR CDR3 underwent first-round RT-PCR, the HTBI primer set was used. One entry per CDR3 protein, called by TCRdb with MiXCR from the multiplex PCR reads. This sample has hundreds of thousands of distinct CDR3 sequences, with around 15% found just once. Subjects with ophthalmopathy showed a Clinical Activity Score no lower than 3, a NOSPECS grade no lower than 4, and a duration shorter than 3 months.

This rearrangement joins TRBV6-1 to TRBJ1-2, with 7 bases aligning to TRBD1. The sequenced sample consisted of blood. The receptor was derived from a woman in her thirties or forties with Graves' ophthalmopathy. The CDR3 DNA reads as TGTGCCAGCGGTCGTCTACAGGGGACCAATGGCTACACCCTC. Residues: CASGRLQGTNGYTL.